Below, one TCR beta chain is given with its context. Its antigen is currently not known. No per-base quality is available; no much larger clone lies one base away. Sample treatment or condition, as interpreted from the label and publication: roughly 18 received Ad26.COV2.S at low or high dose, single or two shots; 5 received placebo; per-sample allocation not given. Repertoires of vaccine and placebo recipients were sequenced from samples collected on day 63 after the first injection. Between 29 July and 7 August 2020, Cohort 1b enrolled about 27 adults aged 18-55 years at one site in Boston, USA. As a vaccine, Ad26.COV2.S was a replication-incompetent adenovirus type 26 vector that expressed a prefusion-stabilized SARS-CoV-2 spike protein derived from the original Wuhan strain. The source of the sample is a study of Ad26.COV2.S vaccination and SARS-CoV-2 variants (dated by TCRdb to about 2021). About the full investigation: Donors in the vaccine arm were drawn from COV1001, a phase I-IIa trial of Ad26.COV2.S in healthy adults that was multicentre, randomized, double-blind and placebo-controlled. Ad26.COV2.S was given intramuscularly at 5x10^10 or 1x10^11 viral particles, as a single shot or as two shots 56 days apart. The specificity and breadth of SARS-CoV-2-reactive T cell receptors after Ad26.COV2.S vaccination were assessed by TCRbeta repertoire sequencing. A total of approximately 30 samples were included in the TCR-sequenced set, comprising around 19 Ad26.COV2.S vaccine recipients, 5 placebo recipients and 8 SARS-CoV-2 convalescent individuals. Participants in the trial were split at random into five groups of five each, receiving low-dose or high-dose Ad26.COV2.S once or twice, or else placebo on both occasions. Investigators remained blinded to trial group allocation during experiments and outcome assessment. General findings and caveats noted by the study authors: According to the authors, total T cell responses may have been underestimated by the TCR breadth and depth analyses. Comparable non-spike TCR breadth was observed between vaccine and placebo recipients, consistent with only spike being contained in the vaccine. After vaccination, substantial breadth of spike-specific CD8+ and CD4+ T cell responses was reported. The study was not powered for comparison of responses between vaccine doses or regimens. Spike-specific TCR breadth was higher in Ad26.COV2.S recipients than in placebo recipients (P = 0.0014).

The immunoSEQ Assay was used to sequence TCRbeta CDR3 regions. After extraction, genomic DNA underwent amplification by bias-controlled multiplex PCR, followed by high-throughput sequencing. The original methods were these. To quantify the absolute abundance of each unique TCRbeta CDR3 region, sequences were collapsed and filtered. T cell fraction was estimated by normalizing TCRbeta template counts to usable DNA, which was measured by amplifying reference genes present in all nucleated cells. Repertoire TCRs were annotated as SARS-CoV-2-specific by exact matching of V gene, CDR3 amino acid sequence and J gene to a known reactive TCR set. The reference SARS-CoV-2 TCR set came from MIRA and was filtered for enrichment in COVID-19-positive ImmuneCODE repertoires, removing public or cross-reactive TCRs. Drawing on the MIRA antigens, annotated TCRs were analysed further at the level of specific ORF or position within ORF. Depth was the summed frequency of annotated unique rearrangements, while breadth was defined as annotated unique rearrangements over total unique productive rearrangements. Group comparisons of TCR breadth used two-sided Wilcoxon rank-sum tests. TCRdb obtained this table from immuneACCESS and retained in-frame rearrangements with V and J assigned. These tables miss some clones; where compared with another copy, unresolved V genes account for less than half of the shortfall, and the remainder is unexplained. The V and J calls and the clone size are those of that table, but D and trimming were determined from the DNA. Here the sample has about 390,000 clones; 92% occur a single time. Jointly, the top ten make up 1.5% to 2% of the sample.

The CDR3 holds 11 amino acids from the cysteine to the phenylalanine. Only the CDR3 portion is preserved as DNA: 33 bases, with reading frame beginning at the first base. The germline V gene (reference sequence) yields LGHDT for CDR1 and YNNKEL for CDR2. Relative to germline, V is 1 base shorter and J is 9 bases shorter, with 6 bases between their ends. This TCR came from a person between 18 and 65 years old who received the Ad26.COV2.S COVID-19 vaccine or a placebo. Recombination linked TRBV3-1 (or the pseudogene TRBV3-2) to TRBJ2-5; too little of a D gene remains to name it. The input for sequencing was peripheral blood, taken in a trial of Ad26.COV2.S vaccine versus placebo. The nucleotides are TGTGCCAGCAGCCAAGGACTCGCCCAGTACTTC. Its translation is CASSQGLAQYF.